Below, 23 T cell receptor beta chains from the same sample are listed, as sequenced in a study of blood T cell repertoires in COVID-19 (dated by TCRdb to 2018 to 2020). Libraries came from the immunoSEQ multiplex PCR assay. This is the immuneACCESS table as TCRdb keeps it, with only in-frame sequences that have V and J called. A part of the clones is gone; compared with another copy, unresolved V genes explain less than half, and the rest is unexplained. Within this sample are more than 55,000 clones, with 87% of them counted one time only. Around 6.9% of the sample is taken by the ten largest. Material: peripheral blood. The receptor source for this set is a man aged 55 to 70 with active or convalescent COVID-19.

This clone was found a few times. The V gene is TRBV3-1 (or the pseudogene TRBV3-2), the J gene TRBJ1-2, with 11 bases identical to TRBD1. The germline V gene encodes CDR1 LGHDT and CDR2 YNNKEL (reference sequence). The CDR3 is 16 residues long. V lost 4 bases, J lost 3 bases, and 7 bases stayed unmatched. The CDR3 sequence is CASSPRVGQGDYGYTF. The DNA for the CDR3 is TGTGCCAGCAGCCCACGTGTGGGACAGGGGGACTATGGCTACACCTTC.

The chain employs TRBV6-1 and TRBJ1-1, with 8 bases fitting TRBD1. Germline CDR1 is MNHNS and CDR2 is SASEGT. The CDR3 has 12 amino acids. V lost 3 bases, J lost 12 bases, and 6 bases stayed unmatched. The CDR3 loop is CASSDTDRGTFF. CDR3 nucleotides: TGTGCCAGCAGTGATACTGACAGGGGTACTTTCTTT.

The chain links TRBV5-1 to TRBJ2-7, with 9 positions matching TRBD1. Trimming took 0 bases from V and 2 from J; bases not matched to a gene: 0. Germline V gene lookup returns CDR1 SGHRS and CDR2 YFSETQ. The CDR3 sequence is 14 residues long. The CDR3 nucleotides are TGCGCCAGCAGCTTGGGACAGGGGGCCTACGAGCAGTACTTC. This sequence encodes CASSLGQGAYEQYF.

J is TRBJ2-3 and V is TRBV5-1; D is unresolved. CDR3 length equals 12 residues. The V end was cut by 4 bases, the J end by 10 bases, with 13 bases between. Germline CDR1 and CDR2: SGHRS and YFSETQ. CDR3 sequence reads: CASSQQANAQYF. For the CDR3, the DNA is TGCGCCAGCAGCCAGCAGGCAAACGCGCAGTATTTT.

J is TRBJ2-7 and V is TRBV29-1; perhaps TRBD1 as D (6 bases). The V gene's germline CDR1 is SQVTM and CDR2 ANQGSEA. There are 15 residues in the CDR3. V gave up 1 base and J gave up 1 base, with 14 bases separating them. The CDR3 loop reads CSVEVWGTSSYEQYF. The CDR3 coding sequence is TGCAGCGTTGAAGTATGGGGGACATCTTCCTACGAGCAGTACTTC.

V is TRBV7-2 and J is TRBJ1-5, with 12 bases matching TRBD1. CDR3 size: 15 residues. After removal of 4 bases from V and 6 bases from J, the junction contained 4 bases not matched to a gene. The germline V gene encodes CDR1 SGHTA and CDR2 FQGNSA. CDR3 coding DNA: TGTGCCAGCAGCTCCGGGACAGGGGGCGTTCAGCCCCAGCATTTT. Translation: CASSSGTGGVQPQHF.

The chain combines TRBV18 with TRBJ1-1, with TRBD1 matching over 8 bases. Germline trimming cut 4 bases from V and 7 bases from J; bases unmatched to any gene: 8. This CDR3 contains 14 residues. Germline assignment: CDR1 KGHSH and CDR2 LQKENI. The CDR3 bases are TGTGCCAGCTCACAAGGACAGGGTTCGATTGAAGCTTTCTTT. Its translation: CASSQGQGSIEAFF.

The CDR3 protein is CASSSGTPNQPQHF. DNA of the CDR3: TGTGCCAGCAGTTCCGGGACACCAAATCAGCCCCAGCATTTT. The V gene is TRBV6-2 or TRBV6-3, the J gene TRBJ1-5; D is possibly TRBD1 (6 bases). This CDR3 has 14 amino acids. Trimming took 4 bases from V and 4 from J, leaving 11 bases between them. Germline V CDR1 and CDR2: MNHEY, SVGEGT.

The chain joins TRBV15 to TRBJ1-5; 8 bases agree with TRBD1. Per the germline V gene, CDR1 is LNHNV and CDR2 is YYDKDF (reference sequence). V shed 0 bases and J 4 bases; nucleotides not matched to a gene: 2. The CDR3 consists of 15 residues. Written as DNA, the CDR3 is TGTGCCACCAGCAGAGACCGACAGGGGAATCAGCCCCAGCATTTT. This gives the protein CATSRDRQGNQPQHF.

DNA of the CDR3: TGTGCCAGCAGCTGGGGACTAGCGGGTGAGCAGTTCTTC. Translating it yields CASSWGLAGEQFF. V is TRBV11-2 and J is TRBJ2-1; TRBD2 matches 12 bases. CDR3 size: 13 residues. Germline V gives CDR1 SGHAT, CDR2 FQNNGV. V lost 4 bases, J lost 9 bases, and 1 base stayed unmatched.

The chain combines TRBV29-1 with TRBJ2-2, with TRBD1 matching 11 bases. The trim removed 4 bases at V and 6 bases at J, leaving 4 bases unmatched. Germline V CDR1 and CDR2: SQVTM, ANQGSEA. The length of the CDR3 is 14 residues. The chain's CDR3 is CSVGTGGEAGELFF. As DNA, the CDR3 is TGCAGCGTTGGGACAGGGGGCGAGGCCGGGGAGCTGTTTTTT.

The CDR3 loop reads CASSSTTATGELFF. CDR3 DNA sequence: TGCGCCAGCAGCTCGACTACAGCCACCGGGGAGCTGTTTTTT. The chain carries TRBV5-1 and TRBJ2-2; a weak D match, TRBD2 (5 bases). There are 14 residues in the CDR3. From germline, CDR1 is SGHRS and CDR2 YFSETQ. The V end was cut by 3 bases, the J end by 4 bases, with 10 bases between.

The chain uses TRBV27 and TRBJ2-7, with 9 positions matching TRBD2. The germline gives CDR1 MNHEY, CDR2 SMNVEV (reference sequence). The length of the CDR3 is 15 residues. V lost 4 bases, J lost 9 bases, and 13 bases stayed unmatched. CDR3 sequence: CASSSSGTAPKGQYF. DNA of the CDR3: TGTGCCAGCAGTTCTAGCGGGACAGCCCCGAAAGGGCAGTACTTC.

The chain employs TRBV29-1 and TRBJ1-4; D is perhaps TRBD1 (6 bases). The CDR3 is 16 amino acids. V gave up 6 bases and J gave up 6 bases, with 23 bases separating them. From germline, CDR1 is SQVTM and CDR2 ANQGSEA. In DNA, the CDR3 is TGCAGCGTAGTCCTGGCAGGGCCCACAGGGTATGAAAAACTGTTTTTT. Translation gives CSVVLAGPTGYEKLFF.

This clone has more than one count but fewer than ten. This chain joins TRBV11-2 and TRBJ1-3; 10 bases line up with TRBD1. Germline V CDR1 and CDR2: SGHAT, FQNNGV. Germline trimming cut 5 bases from V and 4 bases from J; bases unmatched to any gene: 5. The CDR3 length is 15 residues. CDR3 sequence (DNA): TGTGCCAGCAGCCAAGGACAGGGGGTCGGAAACACCATATATTTT. Translated: CASSQGQGVGNTIYF.

The chain employs TRBV3-1 (or the pseudogene TRBV3-2) and TRBJ2-5; tentative D call: TRBD1 (6 bases). Germline values: CDR1 LGHDT, CDR2 YNNKEL (reference sequence). The length of the CDR3 is 14 residues. Trimming removed 0 bases at V and 5 bases at J, with 10 bases between. DNA of the CDR3: TGTGCCAGCAGCCAAGATATTAGGGGGGAGACCCAGTACTTC. This gives the protein CASSQDIRGETQYF.

This chain connects TRBV7-9 to TRBJ2-1, with D perhaps TRBD2 (6 bases). V gave up 2 bases and J gave up 4 bases, with 12 bases separating them. This CDR3 is 15 amino acids long. Germline V gene data show CDR1 as SEHNR and CDR2 as FQNEAQ (reference sequence). The CDR3 nucleotides are TGTGCCAGCAGCTTACGGGGGAGCCTTTACAATGAGCAGTTCTTC. Its protein product is CASSLRGSLYNEQFF.

V usage is TRBV30 and J usage is TRBJ2-7; D gene uncertain. Trimming stripped 0 bases from V and 3 bases from J, with 12 bases between. CDR1 and CDR2 from the germline V gene are GTSNPN and SVGIG (reference sequence). The length of the CDR3 is 14 residues. The CDR3 is CAWSVLQAGYEQYF. The CDR3 coding sequence is TGTGCCTGGAGTGTATTGCAGGCTGGCTACGAGCAGTACTTC. Full variable domain (outside the CDR3, taken from reference TRBV30 and TRBJ2-7): SQTIHQWPATLVQPVGSPLSLECTVEGTSNPNLYWYRQAAGRGLQLLFYSVGIGQISSEVPQNLSASRPQDRQFILSSKKLLLSDSGFYLCAWSVLQAGYEQYFGPGTRLTVT.

V gene TRBV5-4 combines with J gene TRBJ1-1, with 7 bases identical to TRBD1. CDR1 is SGHNT, CDR2 YYREEE, per germline (reference sequence). J gave up 10 bases and V 2 bases, and 11 bases lay outside the gene matches. The CDR3 sequence is 14 residues long. As DNA, the CDR3 is TGTGCCAGCAGCTTTATGGGACAGAAGGAGGTAGCTTTCTTT. Translating gives CASSFMGQKEVAFF.

V is TRBV2 and J is TRBJ1-5, with a possible D match to TRBD1 (6 bases). CDR1 is SNHLY, CDR2 FYNNEI, per germline. With 6 bases removed from V and 9 bases from J, the gap between germline ends came to 18 bases. CDR3 length: 14 amino acids. The CDR3 protein is CASRGQTEFPPQHF. The CDR3 DNA sequence: TGTGCCAGCAGAGGACAGACGGAGTTTCCGCCCCAGCATTTT.

The J gene is TRBJ1-2, the V gene TRBV11-1, with 8 bases matching TRBD1. CDR3 length: 14 residues. CDR1 and CDR2 from the germline V gene are SGHAT and FQDESV (reference sequence). The V gene end was trimmed by 5 bases and the J gene end by 8 bases; junction bases not matched to a gene: 10. CDR3 protein: CASSQPGQAWGYTF. In nucleotides, the CDR3 is TGTGCCAGCAGCCAACCGGGACAGGCCTGGGGCTACACCTTC.

CDR3 amino acids: CAISVKTSGALDTQYF. DNA for the CDR3: TGTGCCATCAGTGTCAAAACTAGCGGGGCTTTAGATACGCAGTATTTT. The rearrangement uses TRBV10-3 and TRBJ2-3; 10 positions match TRBD2. This CDR3 region has 16 residues. After removal of 4 bases from V and 5 bases from J, the junction contained 9 bases not matched to a gene. CDR1 ENHRY and CDR2 SYGVKD come from the germline V gene.

The rearrangement links TRBV11-2 to TRBJ1-1; D gene unclear. The V gene's germline CDR1 is SGHAT and CDR2 FQNNGV. V was cut by 3 bases and J by 2 bases, with 10 bases left in between. The length of the CDR3 is 14 residues. CDR3 nucleotide sequence: TGTGCCAGCAGCTTCGCCTTAGCTAACACTGAAGCTTTCTTT. Its translation is CASSFALANTEAFF. The entire variable domain, with the rest obtained from reference TRBV11-2 and TRBJ1-1, is as follows: EAGVAQSPRYKIIEKRQSVAFWCNPISGHATLYWYQQILGQGPKLLIQFQNNGVVDDSQLPKDRFSAERLKGVDSTLKIQPAKLEDSAVYLCASSFALANTEAFFGQGTRLTVV.